Within the sample, the clone carrying this T cell receptor (beta chain) is medium-sized. What it recognizes is unknown. CDR3 length: 15 residues. CDR1 is GTSNPN, CDR2 SVGIG, per germline (reference sequence). The germline V and J ends were trimmed by 1 base and 3 bases, with 12 bases remaining between them. Here immunoSEQ multiplex PCR was the method, and the copy in TCRdb shows in-frame clones only, minus some. Of fewer than 2,500 clones listed, 55% to 70% are singletons. This record belongs to a study of circulating tumor DNA in untreated peripheral T-cell lymphoma. Study conclusions and caveats: Tumor-specific clonotypes: identified in 75% to 80% of patients, 85% to 90% of baseline tissues.

Tumor tissue was collected at baseline, before treatment began. The sequence derives from a human donor with peripheral T-cell lymphoma. Sequencing was done on a sample of tumor tissue. This chain links TRBV30 with TRBJ2-2; D gene uncertain. The chain's CDR3 is CAWSEVRLYTGELFF. The CDR3 DNA follows: TGTGCCTGGAGTGAGGTTAGGCTATACACCGGGGAGCTGTTTTTT.